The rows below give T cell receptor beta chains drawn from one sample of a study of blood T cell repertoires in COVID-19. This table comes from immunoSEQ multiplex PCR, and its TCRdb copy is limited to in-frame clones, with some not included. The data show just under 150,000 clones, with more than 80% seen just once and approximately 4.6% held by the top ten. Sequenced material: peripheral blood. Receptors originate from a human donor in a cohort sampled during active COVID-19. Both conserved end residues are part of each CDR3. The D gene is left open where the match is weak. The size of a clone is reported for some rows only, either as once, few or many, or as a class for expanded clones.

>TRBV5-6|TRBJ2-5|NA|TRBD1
TGTGCCAGCAGCTTGGGGACAGGGCAGGAGACCCAGTACTTC
CASSLGTGQETQYF
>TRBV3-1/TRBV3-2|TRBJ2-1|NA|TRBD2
TGTGCCAGCAGCCTAGGGGGACTAGCGGGAGTCAGTGAGCAGTTCTTC
CASSLGGLAGVSEQFF
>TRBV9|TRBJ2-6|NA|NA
TGTGCCAGCAGCTCCCACGGGTCTGGGGCCAACGTCCTGACTTTC
CASSSHGSGANVLTF
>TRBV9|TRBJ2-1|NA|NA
TGTGCCAGCAGCGTAGCCCGGGGGAATGAGCAGTTCTTC
CASSVARGNEQFF
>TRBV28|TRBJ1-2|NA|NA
TGTGCCAGCAGTTTTCTGTCTGTTGATGGGGGGGATGGCTACACCTTC
CASSFLSVDGGDGYTF
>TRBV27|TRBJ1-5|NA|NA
TGTGCCAGCAGTTTGGGAGGTGTGGGGAGCAATCAGCCCCAGCATTTT
CASSLGGVGSNQPQHF
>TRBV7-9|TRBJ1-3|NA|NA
TGTGCCAGCAGCCCTGGTTGGGGGGCTGGAAACACCATATATTTT
CASSPGWGAGNTIYF
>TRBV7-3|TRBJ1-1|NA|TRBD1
TGTGCCAGCAGCTCTACAGGGGGTGCTGAAGCTTTCTTT
CASSSTGGAEAFF
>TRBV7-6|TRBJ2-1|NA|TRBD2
TGTGCCAGCAGTTTTTCTCATCCGGGACGGTGGACTAGCGGGGGCTCCAATGAGCAGTTCTTC
CASSFSHPGRWTSGGSNEQFF
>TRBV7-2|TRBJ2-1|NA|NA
TGTGCCAGCAGCTTAGCGGGCGGGGACCATGAGCAGTTCTTC
CASSLAGGDHEQFF
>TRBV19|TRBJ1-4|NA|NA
TGTGCCAGTAGTATATCCGGGGACTTTGCTAATGAAAAACTGTTTTTT
CASSISGDFANEKLFF
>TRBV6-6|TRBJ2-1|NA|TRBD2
TGTGCCAGCAGTCCTGGCCGGGGGGGGATGAATGAGCAGTTCTTC
CASSPGRGGMNEQFF
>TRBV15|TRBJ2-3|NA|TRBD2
TGTGCCACCAGCCCTTCCGGGCGGGAGGGCACAGATACGCAGTATTTT
CATSPSGREGTDTQYF
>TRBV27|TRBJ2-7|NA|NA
TGTGCCAGCAGTTTATCCCCTTATATCGGGGATTGGCAGCAGTACTTC
CASSLSPYIGDWQQYF
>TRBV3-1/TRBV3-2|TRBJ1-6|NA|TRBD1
TGTGCCAGCAGCCGCCGGGACAGCACTTCACCCCTCCACTTT
CASSRRDSTSPLHF
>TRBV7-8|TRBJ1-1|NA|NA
TGTGCCAGCAGCTTGAGAATGGAGACTGAAGCTTTCTTT
CASSLRMETEAFF
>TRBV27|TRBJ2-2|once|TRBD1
TGTGCCAGCAGTTTATTTGGCAGGGGGCTGTCCGGGGAGCTGTTTTTT
CASSLFGRGLSGELFF
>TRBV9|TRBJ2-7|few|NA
TGTGCCAGCAGCGTAGAGGACAACTCCTACGAGCAGTACTTC
CASSVEDNSYEQYF
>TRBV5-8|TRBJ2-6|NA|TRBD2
TGTGCCAACCCCCGGGAGGGGCCGTCTTCATTCTCTGGGGCCAACGTCCTGACTTTC
CANPREGPSSFSGANVLTF
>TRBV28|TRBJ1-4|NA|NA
TGTGCCAGCGGAGGGACCGCAACTAATGAAAAACTGTTTTTT
CASGGTATNEKLFF
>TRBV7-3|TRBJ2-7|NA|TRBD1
TGTGCCAGCAGCTTAACGGGGACAGGGGCTTTCGAGCAGTACTTC
CASSLTGTGAFEQYF